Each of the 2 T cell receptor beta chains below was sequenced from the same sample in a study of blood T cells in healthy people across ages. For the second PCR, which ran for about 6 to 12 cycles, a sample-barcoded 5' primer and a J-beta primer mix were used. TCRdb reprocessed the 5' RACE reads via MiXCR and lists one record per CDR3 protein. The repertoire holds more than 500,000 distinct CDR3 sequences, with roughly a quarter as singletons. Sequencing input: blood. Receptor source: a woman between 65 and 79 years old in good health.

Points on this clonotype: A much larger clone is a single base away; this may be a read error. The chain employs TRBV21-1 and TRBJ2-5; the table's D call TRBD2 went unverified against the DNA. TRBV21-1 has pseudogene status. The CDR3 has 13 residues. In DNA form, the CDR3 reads TGTGCCAGCAGCAACGGAGGTCAAGAGACCCGGTACTTC. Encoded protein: CASSNGGQETRYF.

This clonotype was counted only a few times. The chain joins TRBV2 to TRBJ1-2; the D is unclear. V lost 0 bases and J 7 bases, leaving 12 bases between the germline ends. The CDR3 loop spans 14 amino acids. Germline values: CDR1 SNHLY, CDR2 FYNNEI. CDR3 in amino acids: CASSEAGAVSGYTF. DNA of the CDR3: TGTGCCAGCAGTGAAGCCGGCGCAGTATCTGGCTACACCTTC.